The 16 T cell receptor beta chains presented below share a single source sample, sequenced in a study of blood T cell repertoires in COVID-19. Sequencing used immunoSEQ multiplex PCR; TCRdb keeps in-frame clones, though not all of them. The table lists about 210,000 clones, 81% of them singletons. The source material was PBMCs or T cells enriched from blood (not recorded which). The receptors derive from a woman between 45 and 60 years old with acute COVID-19.

The chain has TRBV29-1 and TRBJ2-7; a possible D gene is TRBD2 (6 bases). The V gene's germline CDR1 is SQVTM and CDR2 ANQGSEA. This CDR3 spans 13 amino acids. The germline V and J ends were trimmed by 4 bases and 5 bases, with 15 bases remaining between them. CDR3 protein: CSVVAGFGDEQYF. CDR3 DNA sequence: TGCAGCGTTGTGGCGGGATTCGGCGACGAGCAGTACTTC.

This rearrangement joins TRBV7-8 to TRBJ2-1, with 7 bases lining up with TRBD1. The CDR3 is 16 amino acids. Germline V lookup: CDR1 SGHVS, CDR2 FQNEAQ. V shed 6 bases and J 0 bases; nucleotides not matched to a gene: 8. The CDR3 region is CASRMTGTSSYNEQFF. The CDR3 coding sequence is TGTGCCAGCAGAATGACAGGGACGAGCTCCTACAATGAGCAGTTCTTC.

The V gene is TRBV2, the J gene TRBJ2-7; TRBD1 matches 9 bases. This CDR3 is built from 13 residues. After removal of 9 bases from V and 6 bases from J, the junction contained 9 bases not matched to a gene. The germline CDR1 and CDR2 sequences are SNHLY and FYNNEI. CDR3 sequence (DNA): TGTGCCAGATCGCCGGGACAGGGTGGCGAGCAGTACTTC. It encodes CARSPGQGGEQYF.

V usage is TRBV2 and J usage is TRBJ1-2, with TRBD1 matching 12 bases. CDR1 is SNHLY, CDR2 FYNNEI, per germline. Germline trimming cut 3 bases from V and 4 bases from J; bases unmatched to any gene: 6. The CDR3 contains 16 residues. CDR3 sequence reads: CASSELGTGGIYGYTF. In DNA, the CDR3 is TGTGCCAGCAGTGAGTTAGGGACAGGGGGCATCTATGGCTACACCTTC.

This chain joins TRBV7-6 and TRBJ2-3, with TRBD1 matching 10 bases. The ends lost 8 bases at V and 7 bases at J; junction bases unmatched: 15. There are 16 residues in the CDR3. Germline V gene sequence: CDR1 SGHVS, CDR2 FNYEAQ. As DNA, the CDR3 is TGTGCCAGCGGATTAGAACCGGGACAGGGGATCCATACGCAGTATTTT. The encoded protein is CASGLEPGQGIHTQYF.

The V call is TRBV19, the J call TRBJ1-6, with a tentative D call TRBD1 (5 bases). The CDR3 has 14 amino acids. The germline V and J ends were trimmed by 6 bases and 10 bases, with 16 bases remaining between them. Germline-derived CDR1 and CDR2 are LNHDA and SQIVND (reference sequence). The CDR3 DNA reads TGTGCCAGTAGCCCGAATCAGGGTGGGTCACCCCTCCACTTT. This sequence encodes CASSPNQGGSPLHF. Filled out from reference TRBV19 and TRBJ1-6, the complete variable domain reads DGGITQSPKYLFRKEGQNVTLSCEQNLNHDAMYWYRQDPGQGLRLIYYSQIVNDFQKGDIAEGYSVSREKKESFPLTVTSAQKNPTAFYLCASSPNQGGSPLHFGNGTRLTVT.

The V and J genes are TRBV7-2 and TRBJ2-7; 9 positions agree with TRBD2. V trimming: 5 bases; J trimming: 12 bases; junction bases outside the gene matches: 17. The CDR3 covers 15 residues. CDR1 and CDR2 (germline): SGHTA, FQGNSA. DNA for the CDR3: TGTGCCAGCAGCCTAGGTGGTAGCGGGAGTCAAGTCCCGTACTTC. This sequence encodes CASSLGGSGSQVPYF.

This chain connects TRBV23-1 to TRBJ1-5, with TRBD1 as a possible D gene (6 bases). TRBV23-1 falls under the ORF class, with uncertain function. Trimming cost V 3 bases and J 9 bases, with 18 bases left between them. CDR3 size: 15 residues. The CDR3 is CASSQVSGEFRPQHF. The CDR3 coding sequence is TGCGCCAGCAGTCAGGTCTCAGGGGAGTTCAGGCCCCAGCATTTT.

This clone was recorded a few times. The chain is built from TRBV28 and TRBJ1-6; D might be TRBD1 (6 bases). V was shortened by 3 bases and J by 6 bases, with 24 bases between the two germline ends. CDR3 length: 19 residues. Germline CDR1 MDHEN, CDR2 SYDVKM. The CDR3: CASSFPPYRVDQANSPLHF. In DNA form, the CDR3 reads TGTGCCAGCAGTTTTCCCCCGTACAGGGTAGACCAAGCTAATTCACCCCTCCACTTT.

This clone was found once. The rearrangement uses TRBV28 and TRBJ1-6; 8 nucleotides match TRBD1. Germline-derived CDR1 and CDR2 are MDHEN and SYDVKM. V shed 10 bases and J 6 bases; nucleotides not matched to a gene: 8. The CDR3 totals 14 residues. The CDR3 spells CAIREGQANSPLHF. The CDR3 DNA follows: TGTGCCATCAGGGAGGGACAGGCTAATTCACCCCTCCACTTT.

As regards this clone: The same CDR3 arises from other DNA sequences in this sample as well. The chain employs TRBV28 and TRBJ1-2; possibly TRBD1 for D (5 bases). This CDR3 region has 13 residues. V was shortened by 2 bases and J by 2 bases, with 6 bases between the two germline ends. The V gene's germline CDR1 is MDHEN and CDR2 SYDVKM. CDR3 nucleotide sequence: TGTGCCAGCAGTTTAGGGGGGAACTATGGCTACACCTTC. As protein: CASSLGGNYGYTF.

The J gene is TRBJ1-2, the V gene TRBV10-3; TRBD1 might be the D (5 bases). The CDR3 has 12 amino acids. Germline lookup yields CDR1 ENHRY and CDR2 SYGVKD. V was pared by 8 bases and J by 8 bases, with 15 bases between. In DNA, the CDR3 is TGTGCCATCCGAGGGACGGGAGAGGGCTACACCTTC. Its translation is CAIRGTGEGYTF.

This chain joins TRBV7-2 and TRBJ2-7; 9 bases are shared with TRBD1. This CDR3 contains 16 residues. V was pared by 5 bases and J by 6 bases, with 14 bases of the junction left unmatched. The germline gives CDR1 SGHTA, CDR2 FQGNSA. Here the CDR3 DNA reads TGTGCCAGCAGCCCCGGGACAGGGATATTTACGGTCGAGCAGTACTTC. It encodes CASSPGTGIFTVEQYF.

This chain joins TRBV18 and TRBJ2-7; 7 bases fit TRBD1. V trimming: 2 bases; J trimming: 6 bases; junction bases outside the gene matches: 7. CDR1 is KGHSH and CDR2 is LQKENI in the germline V gene. CDR3 length equals 14 residues. CDR3 DNA sequence: TGTGCCAGCTCACCAAGGGGGCGCGGTCCCGAGCAGTACTTC. This encodes CASSPRGRGPEQYF.

The CDR3, as DNA: TGTGCTAGTGGCCTCAACAGGGAAGCTTTCTTT. It yields the protein CASGLNREAFF. The chain carries TRBV12-5 and TRBJ1-1; tentatively, D is TRBD1 (5 bases). Trimming shortened V by 6 bases and J by 8 bases, and 10 bases separated the two germline ends. CDR1 is LGHNT and CDR2 is FRNRAP in the germline V gene. This CDR3 is 11 amino acids long.

The chain links TRBV5-5 to TRBJ1-4; TRBD1 aligns across 7 bases. CDR1 SGHKS and CDR2 YYEKEE come from the germline V gene (reference sequence). J lost 8 bases, V lost 1 base, and 8 bases had no gene match. This CDR3 spans 15 amino acids. This chain's CDR3 is CASSLTGAAREKLFF. The CDR3 DNA follows: TGTGCCAGCAGCTTGACAGGGGCGGCACGGGAAAAACTGTTTTTT.